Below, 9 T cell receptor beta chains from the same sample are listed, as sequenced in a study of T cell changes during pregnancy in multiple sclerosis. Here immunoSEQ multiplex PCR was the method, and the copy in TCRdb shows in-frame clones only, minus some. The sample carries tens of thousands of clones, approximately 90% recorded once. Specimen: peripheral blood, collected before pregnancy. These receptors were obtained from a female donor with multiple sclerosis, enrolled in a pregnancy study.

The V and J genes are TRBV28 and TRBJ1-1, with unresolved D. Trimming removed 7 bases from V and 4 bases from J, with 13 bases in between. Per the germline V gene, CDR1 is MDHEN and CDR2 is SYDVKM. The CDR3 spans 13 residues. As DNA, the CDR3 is TGTGCCAGCACCCTCTCGGGTACCACTGAAGCTTTCTTT. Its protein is CASTLSGTTEAFF. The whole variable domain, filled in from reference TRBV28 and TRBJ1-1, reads DVKVTQSSRYLVKRTGEKVFLECVQDMDHENMFWYRQDPGLGLRLIYFSYDVKMKEKGDIPEGYSVSREKKERFSLILESASTNQTSMYLCASTLSGTTEAFFGQGTRLTVV.

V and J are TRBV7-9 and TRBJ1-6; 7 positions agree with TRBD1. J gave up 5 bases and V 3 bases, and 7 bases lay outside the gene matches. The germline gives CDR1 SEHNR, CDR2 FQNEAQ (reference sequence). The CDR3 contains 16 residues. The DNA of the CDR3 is TGTGCCAGCAGCTTTGAGGGGGCGATCCATAATTCACCCCTCCACTTT. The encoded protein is CASSFEGAIHNSPLHF.

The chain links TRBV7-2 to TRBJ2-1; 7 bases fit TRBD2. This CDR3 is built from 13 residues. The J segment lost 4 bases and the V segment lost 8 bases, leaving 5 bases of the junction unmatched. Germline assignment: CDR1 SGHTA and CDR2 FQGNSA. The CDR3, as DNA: TGTGCCAGCCGGGGGGAGGTATACAATGAGCAGTTCTTC. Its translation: CASRGEVYNEQFF.

CDR3 protein: CASSLGDSVGVYGYTF. CDR3 sequence (DNA): TGCGCCAGCAGCTTGGGGGACAGTGTTGGAGTCTATGGCTACACCTTC. The chain recombines TRBV5-1 with TRBJ1-2; TRBD1 matches at 7 bases. Germline V gene data show CDR1 as SGHRS and CDR2 as YFSETQ. V gave up 0 bases and J gave up 4 bases; unmatched junction bases: 9. CDR3 length: 16 amino acids. The variable domain in full, with the rest retrieved from reference TRBV5-1 and TRBJ1-2, is KAGVTQTPRYLIKTRGQQVTLSCSPISGHRSVSWYQQTPGQGLQFLFEYFSETQRNKGNFPGRFSGRQFSNSRSEMNVSTLELGDSALYLCASSLGDSVGVYGYTFGSGTRLTVV.

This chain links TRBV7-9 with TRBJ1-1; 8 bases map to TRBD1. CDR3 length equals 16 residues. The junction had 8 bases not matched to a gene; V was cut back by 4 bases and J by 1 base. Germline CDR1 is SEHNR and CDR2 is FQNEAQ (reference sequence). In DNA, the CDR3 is TGTGCCAGCAGCTCTGCTGGGACAGGCAGGAACACTGAAGCTTTCTTT. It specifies CASSSAGTGRNTEAFF.

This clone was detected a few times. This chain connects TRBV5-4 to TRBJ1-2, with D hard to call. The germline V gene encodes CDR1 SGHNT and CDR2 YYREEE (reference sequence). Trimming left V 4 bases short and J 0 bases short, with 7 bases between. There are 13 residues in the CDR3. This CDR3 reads CASSGSSNYGYTF. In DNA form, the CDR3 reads TGTGCCAGCAGCGGCTCATCTAACTATGGCTACACCTTC.

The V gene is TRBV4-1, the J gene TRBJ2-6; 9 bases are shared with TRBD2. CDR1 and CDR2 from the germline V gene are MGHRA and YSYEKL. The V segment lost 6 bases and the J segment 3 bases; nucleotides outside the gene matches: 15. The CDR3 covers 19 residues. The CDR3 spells CASSHPGGAGGGGANVLTF. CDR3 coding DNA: TGCGCCAGCAGTCACCCGGGGGGAGCGGGGGGAGGTGGGGCCAACGTCCTGACTTTC.

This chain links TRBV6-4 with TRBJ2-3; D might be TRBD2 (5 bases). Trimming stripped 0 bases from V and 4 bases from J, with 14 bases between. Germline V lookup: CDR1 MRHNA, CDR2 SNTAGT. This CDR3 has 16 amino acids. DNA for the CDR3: TGTGCCAGCAGTGACTCGGCGGGCGCCGGGGCAGATACGCAGTATTTT. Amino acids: CASSDSAGAGADTQYF.

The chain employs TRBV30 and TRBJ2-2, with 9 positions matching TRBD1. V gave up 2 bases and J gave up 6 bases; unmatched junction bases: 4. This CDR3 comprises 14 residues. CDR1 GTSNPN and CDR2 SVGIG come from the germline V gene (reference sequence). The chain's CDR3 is CAWSSGTGSGELFF. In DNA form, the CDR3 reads TGTGCCTGGAGTTCCGGGACAGGGTCCGGGGAGCTGTTTTTT.